A selection of T cell receptor beta chains follows, all from one sample in a study of identical twins. TCRdb redid the calling of the 5' RACE reads with MiXCR, one entry per CDR3 protein. In the table there are approximately 690,000 distinct CDR3 sequences, roughly 6% of which are singletons. Sequenced sample: naive T cells sorted from blood. All receptors derive from a man aged 18 to 29 in good health. Each CDR3 is given with its conserved first and last residue. Fields, in order: V gene, J gene, D gene, clone size, CDR3 protein, CDR3 DNA. D genes are given only for firm matches. A row's size may be missing; if present it is once, few, many or a size class.

TRBV28	TRBJ1-1	-	few	CASSLKVPAEAFF	TGTGCCAGCAGTTTAAAGGTTCCAGCTGAAGCTTTCTTT
TRBV20-1	TRBJ2-1	TRBD2	-	CSARPTSGGYNEQFF	TGCAGTGCAAGACCGACTAGCGGGGGATACAATGAGCAGTTCTTC
TRBV27	TRBJ2-1	-	few	CAIRPTRGFNEQFF	TGTGCCATCCGGCCCACCAGGGGATTCAATGAGCAGTTCTTC
TRBV15	TRBJ2-7	TRBD2	-	CATGLAGGHYEQYF	TGTGCCACGGGACTAGCGGGAGGGCACTACGAGCAGTACTTC
TRBV7-2	TRBJ2-1	-	many	CASSLGDPYRNEQFF	TGTGCCAGCAGCTTAGGAGACCCTTATCGGAACGAGCAGTTCTTC
TRBV28	TRBJ2-1	-	few	CASTQGPDGEQFF	TGTGCCAGCACCCAAGGCCCGGACGGGGAGCAGTTCTTC
TRBV4-2	TRBJ2-1	TRBD2	-	CASSQERTSGSPEFF	TGTGCCAGCAGCCAAGAACGGACTAGCGGGAGCCCCGAGTTCTTC
TRBV5-1	TRBJ2-5	-	many	CASSSSSLETQYF	TGCGCCAGCAGCTCTTCTTCTTTAGAGACCCAGTACTTC
TRBV12-3/TRBV12-4	TRBJ2-7	-	many	CASSLSQPYEQYF	TGTGCCAGCAGTTTATCACAACCCTACGAGCAGTACTTC
TRBV7-2	TRBJ1-5	-	-	CASSFAGTSNQPQHF	TGTGCCAGCAGCTTCGCCGGGACCTCGAATCAGCCCCAGCATTTT
TRBV7-8	TRBJ1-1	TRBD1	many	CASSAQTGSNTEAFF	TGTGCCAGCAGCGCCCAGACAGGGTCGAACACTGAAGCTTTCTTT
TRBV25-1	TRBJ2-3	TRBD2	many	CASSETSGITDTQYF	TGTGCCAGCAGTGAAACTAGCGGGATCACAGATACGCAGTATTTT
TRBV12-3/TRBV12-4	TRBJ1-2	-	many	CASSQDGTPYAF	TGTGCCAGCAGTCAAGATGGGACCCCATATGCCTTC
TRBV12-3/TRBV12-4	TRBJ2-2	TRBD2	many	CASSTRFAGGPPGELFF	TGTGCCAGCAGTACACGCTTTGCGGGAGGGCCCCCCGGGGAGCTGTTTTTT
TRBV3-1	TRBJ1-1	-	-	CASSDRTRDSRSEAFF	TGTGCCAGCAGCGACAGAACCCGAGACAGCCGGAGTGAAGCTTTCTTT
TRBV30	TRBJ2-5	TRBD2	-	CAWSTLTSGSRSQETQYF	TGTGCCTGGAGTACTCTAACTAGCGGGAGCCGGAGCCAAGAGACCCAGTACTTC